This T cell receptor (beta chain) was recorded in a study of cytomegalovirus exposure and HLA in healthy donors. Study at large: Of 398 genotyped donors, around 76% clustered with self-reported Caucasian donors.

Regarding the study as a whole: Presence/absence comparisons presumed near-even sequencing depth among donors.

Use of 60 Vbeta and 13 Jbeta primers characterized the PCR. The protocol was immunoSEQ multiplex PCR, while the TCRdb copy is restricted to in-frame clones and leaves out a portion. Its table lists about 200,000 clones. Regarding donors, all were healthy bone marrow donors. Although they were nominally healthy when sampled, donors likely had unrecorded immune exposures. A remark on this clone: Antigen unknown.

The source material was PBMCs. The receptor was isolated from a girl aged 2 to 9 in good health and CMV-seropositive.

In DNA form, the CDR3 reads TGTGCCAGCAGCGTAGCTACGGGGATCACAGATACGCAGTATTTT. It is translated as CASSVATGITDTQYF. The chain joins TRBV9 to TRBJ2-3, with a tentative D call TRBD2 (5 bases). CDR1 is SGDLS, CDR2 YYNGEE, per germline. V lost 0 bases and J 2 bases, leaving 10 bases between the germline ends. The CDR3 runs to 15 residues.